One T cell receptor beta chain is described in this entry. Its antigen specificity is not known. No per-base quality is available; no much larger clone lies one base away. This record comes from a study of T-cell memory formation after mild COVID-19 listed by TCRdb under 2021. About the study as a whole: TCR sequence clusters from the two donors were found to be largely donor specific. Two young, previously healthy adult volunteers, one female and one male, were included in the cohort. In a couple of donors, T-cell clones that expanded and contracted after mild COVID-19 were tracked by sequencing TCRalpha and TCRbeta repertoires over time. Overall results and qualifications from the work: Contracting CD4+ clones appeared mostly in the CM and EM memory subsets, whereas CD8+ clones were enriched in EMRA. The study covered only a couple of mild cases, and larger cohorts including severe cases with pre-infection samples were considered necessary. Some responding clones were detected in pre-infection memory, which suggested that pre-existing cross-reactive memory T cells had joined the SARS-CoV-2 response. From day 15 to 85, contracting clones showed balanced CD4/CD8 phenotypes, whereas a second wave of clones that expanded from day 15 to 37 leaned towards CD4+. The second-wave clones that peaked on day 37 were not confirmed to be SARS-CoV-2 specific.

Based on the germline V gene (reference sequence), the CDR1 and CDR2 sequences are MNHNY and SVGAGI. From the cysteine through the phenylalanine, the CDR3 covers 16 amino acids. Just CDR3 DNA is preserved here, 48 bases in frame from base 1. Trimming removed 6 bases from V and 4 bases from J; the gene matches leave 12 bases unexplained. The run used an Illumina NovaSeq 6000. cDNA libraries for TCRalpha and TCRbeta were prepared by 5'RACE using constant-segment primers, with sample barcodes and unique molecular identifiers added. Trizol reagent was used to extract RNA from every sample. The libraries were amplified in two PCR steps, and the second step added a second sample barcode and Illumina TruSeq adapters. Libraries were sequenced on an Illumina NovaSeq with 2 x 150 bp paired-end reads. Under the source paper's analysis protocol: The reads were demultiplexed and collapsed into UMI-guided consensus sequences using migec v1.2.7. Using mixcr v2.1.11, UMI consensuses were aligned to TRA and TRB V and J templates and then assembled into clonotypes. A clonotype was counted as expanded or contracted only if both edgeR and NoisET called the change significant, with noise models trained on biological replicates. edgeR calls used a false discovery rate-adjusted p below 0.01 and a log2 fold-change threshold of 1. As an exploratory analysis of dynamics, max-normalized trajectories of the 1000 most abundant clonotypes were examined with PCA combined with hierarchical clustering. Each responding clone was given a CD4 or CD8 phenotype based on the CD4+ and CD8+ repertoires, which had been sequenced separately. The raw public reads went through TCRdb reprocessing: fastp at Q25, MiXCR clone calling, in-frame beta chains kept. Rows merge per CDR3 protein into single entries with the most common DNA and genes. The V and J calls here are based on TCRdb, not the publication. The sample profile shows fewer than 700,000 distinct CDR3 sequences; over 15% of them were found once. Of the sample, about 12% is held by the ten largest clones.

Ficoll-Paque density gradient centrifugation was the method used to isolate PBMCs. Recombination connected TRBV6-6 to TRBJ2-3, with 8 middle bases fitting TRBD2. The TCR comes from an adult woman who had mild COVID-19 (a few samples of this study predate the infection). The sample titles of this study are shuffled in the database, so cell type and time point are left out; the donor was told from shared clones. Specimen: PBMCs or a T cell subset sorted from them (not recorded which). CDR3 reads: CASSSRAGGISDTQYF. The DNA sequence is TGTGCCAGCAGCTCCCGGGCGGGGGGTATATCAGATACGCAGTATTTT.